This TCR beta chain was profiled in a study of chemoradiotherapy in HPV16-positive cancers. Only in-frame clones appear in the TCRdb table, and some are missing; sequencing was by immunoSEQ multiplex PCR. This sample carries about 25,000 clones, more than 90% of them seen once, and the ten largest clones take 22%. V was clipped by 5 bases and J by 12 bases; unmatched bases: 8. This CDR3 spans 14 amino acids. Germline assignment: CDR1 LNHDA and CDR2 SQIVND (reference sequence). The chain combines TRBV19 with TRBJ2-1; 12 positions match TRBD2. The source of this sequence is a human donor with HPV-associated anogenital cancer. The sample was blood, taken from a patient who underwent chemoradiotherapy. CDR3 amino acids: CASSSLAGGLRQFF. CDR3 DNA: TGTGCCAGTAGTTCCCTAGCGGGGGGGCTTCGGCAGTTCTTC.